This is a list of T cell receptor beta chains from one sample in a study of T cells in Graves' hyperthyroidism and ophthalmopathy. From the multiplex PCR reads, TCRdb called clonotypes with MiXCR, one entry per CDR3 protein. The sample lists roughly 500,000 distinct CDR3 sequences, around 42% occurring once. The source material was peripheral blood or thyroid tissue (not recorded which). These receptor sequences come from an adult woman with Graves' disease, either hyperthyroidism or ophthalmopathy (not recorded which). Both conserved end residues are part of each CDR3. D genes are given only for firm matches. Size tells how often a clone was seen (once, few, many) or the class of an expanded clone, and some rows leave it out.

CDR3 protein: CADSGGSGRTGELFF
CDR3 DNA: TGTGCCGACTCTGGCGGGTCCGGGAGGACCGGGGAGCTGTTTTTT
V gene: TRBV7-2
J gene: TRBJ2-2
D gene: TRBD2
clone size: once

CDR3 protein: CAWSPQGTIYF
CDR3 DNA: TGTGCCTGGAGTCCCCAGGGTACGATATATTTT
V gene: TRBV30
J gene: TRBJ1-3
D gene: -
clone size: many

CDR3 protein: CASSEGPRVETQYF
CDR3 DNA: TGTGCCAGCAGTGAAGGGCCCAGGGTGGAGACCCAGTACTTC
V gene: TRBV2
J gene: TRBJ2-5
D gene: -
clone size: many

CDR3 protein: CASSVVGGSNEKLFF
CDR3 DNA: TGTGCCAGCAGCGTAGTAGGGGGATCAAATGAAAAACTGTTTTTT
V gene: TRBV9
J gene: TRBJ1-4
D gene: -
clone size: -

CDR3 protein: CASSEGGGYGYTF
CDR3 DNA: TGTGCCAGCAGTGAGGGGGGGGGATATGGCTACACCTTC
V gene: TRBV2
J gene: TRBJ1-2
D gene: -
clone size: many

CDR3 protein: CASRTSGVLYGEQYF
CDR3 DNA: TGTGCCAGTCGAACCAGCGGTGTACTCTACGGCGAGCAGTACTTC
V gene: TRBV18
J gene: TRBJ2-7
D gene: -
clone size: few

CDR3 protein: CASSFGRGASLITGELFF
CDR3 DNA: TGCGCCAGCAGCTTTGGCAGGGGCGCCTCTCTTATCACCGGGGAGCTGTTTTTT
V gene: TRBV5-1
J gene: TRBJ2-2
D gene: -
clone size: -

CDR3 protein: CASSKWTAETQYF
CDR3 DNA: TGTGCCAGCAGTAAGTGGACAGCGGAGACCCAGTACTTC
V gene: TRBV7-9
J gene: TRBJ2-5
D gene: -
clone size: -

CDR3 protein: CASSPLNLVNIGNTGELFF
CDR3 DNA: TGCGCCAGCAGCCCACTAAACCTAGTTAACATCGGGAACACCGGGGAGCTGTTTTTT
V gene: TRBV5-1
J gene: TRBJ2-2
D gene: -
clone size: many

CDR3 protein: CASTSFSLLTLKETQYF
CDR3 DNA: TGTGCCAGCACTAGCTTCTCCCTTTTGACGCTAAAAGAGACCCAGTACTTC
V gene: TRBV11-2
J gene: TRBJ2-5
D gene: -
clone size: many

CDR3 protein: CASSYRDPRDTEAFF
CDR3 DNA: TGTGCCAGCAGTTACAGGGACCCGCGGGACACTGAAGCTTTCTTT
V gene: TRBV6-7
J gene: TRBJ1-1
D gene: -
clone size: many

CDR3 protein: CSARDKPQPYYEQYF
CDR3 DNA: TGCAGTGCTAGAGATAAGCCCCAACCTTATTACGAGCAGTACTTC
V gene: TRBV20-1
J gene: TRBJ2-7
D gene: -
clone size: many

CDR3 protein: CASSGLTEAFF
CDR3 DNA: TGTGCCAGTAGTGGTTTGACTGAAGCTTTCTTT
V gene: TRBV19
J gene: TRBJ1-1
D gene: -
clone size: -

CDR3 protein: CASSLWGSGIYEQYF
CDR3 DNA: TGTGCCAGCAGTTTATGGGGTAGCGGCATCTACGAGCAGTACTTC
V gene: TRBV27
J gene: TRBJ2-7
D gene: -
clone size: -

CDR3 protein: CASSLGQRETQYF
CDR3 DNA: TGTGCCAGCAGCCTGGGACAGAGAGAGACCCAGTACTTC
V gene: TRBV7-3
J gene: TRBJ2-5
D gene: TRBD1
clone size: -

CDR3 protein: CASSRRQGSAFF
CDR3 DNA: TGTGCCAGCAGCCGCCGACAGGGATCCGCTTTCTTT
V gene: TRBV11-1
J gene: TRBJ1-1
D gene: TRBD1
clone size: many

CDR3 protein: CASGGGNQPQHF
CDR3 DNA: TGCGCCAGCGGAGGGGGAAATCAGCCCCAGCATTTT
V gene: TRBV10-2
J gene: TRBJ1-5
D gene: -
clone size: many

CDR3 protein: CAGGGENYGYTF
CDR3 DNA: TGTGCCGGCGGGGGGGAGAACTATGGCTACACCTTC
V gene: TRBV28
J gene: TRBJ1-2
D gene: -
clone size: many

CDR3 protein: CSAGYSETQYF
CDR3 DNA: TGCAGTGCTGGATACAGTGAGACCCAGTACTTC
V gene: TRBV20-1
J gene: TRBJ2-5
D gene: -
clone size: many